The 13 T cell receptor beta chains presented below share a single source sample, sequenced in a study of post-analysis software for immune sequencing data. Whole-study results and caveats: About 5 TRBV segments appeared more often in patients than in controls, and TRBV5-6, TRBV5-1 and TRBV20-1 were among these.

Unique molecular identifiers were built into the TCR beta cDNA libraries. TCRdb independently ran MiXCR on the PCR reads; one entry per CDR3 protein. The sample consists of roughly 870,000 distinct CDR3 sequences, approximately 53% of them appearing once. For these TCRs, the target antigens are not known. The sample consisted of blood. The source of these receptors is a girl under 18 with multiple sclerosis.

A single count supports this clonotype. The chain recombines TRBV6-1 with TRBJ1-5, with D tentatively TRBD1 (5 bases). Germline V gives CDR1 MNHNS, CDR2 SASEGT. The V end was cut by 4 bases, the J end by 1 base, with 17 bases between. The CDR3 has 17 residues. The CDR3 loop is CASSARERSPSNQPQHF. CDR3 bases: TGTGCCAGCAGTGCCAGGGAGAGAAGCCCAAGCAATCAGCCCCAGCATTTT.

This chain joins TRBV12-5 and TRBJ1-2, with D unclear. The germline V gene encodes CDR1 LGHNT and CDR2 FRNRAP. The CDR3 totals 12 residues. The V end was cut by 7 bases, the J end by 5 bases, with 11 bases between. For the CDR3, the DNA is TGTGCTAGTGCCCCGATGGGGTATGGCTACACCTTC. It yields the protein CASAPMGYGYTF.

The V gene is TRBV20-1, the J gene TRBJ1-2; TRBD1 matches at 10 bases. Germline V gives CDR1 DFQATT, CDR2 SNEGSKA (reference sequence). V shed 6 bases and J 8 bases; nucleotides not matched to a gene: 9. The CDR3 has 13 amino acids. The CDR3 sequence: CSARQGASDGYTF. The DNA for the CDR3 is TGCAGTGCGAGACAGGGGGCGTCGGACGGCTACACCTTC.

A few counts support this clonotype. The chain employs TRBV6-5 and TRBJ2-5; TRBD1 agrees at 7 bases. Germline trimming cut 6 bases from V and 6 bases from J; bases unmatched to any gene: 13. The CDR3 sequence is 15 residues long. In germline, CDR1 is MNHEY, CDR2 SVGAGI. For the CDR3, the DNA is TGTGCCAGCAGCCCCACCGCGACAGGGATGAAGACCCAGTACTTC. As protein: CASSPTATGMKTQYF.

This clonotype was recorded once. V usage is TRBV6-6 and J usage is TRBJ1-1; TRBD1 agrees at 9 bases. The trim removed 8 bases at V and 5 bases at J, leaving 15 bases unmatched. The CDR3 covers 16 residues. Germline V gene sequence: CDR1 MNHNY, CDR2 SVGAGI (reference sequence). CDR3 region: CASGGLGTGPITEAFF. The CDR3 nucleotides read TGTGCCAGCGGGGGACTAGGGACAGGGCCGATAACTGAAGCTTTCTTT.

In nucleotides, the CDR3 is TGTGCCAGCAGCCCCCACAGGGTCTCCTACGAGCAGTACTTC. Amino acid sequence: CASSPHRVSYEQYF. This chain links TRBV9 with TRBJ2-7; perhaps TRBD1 as D (6 bases). The CDR3 consists of 14 residues. The germline V and J ends were trimmed by 4 bases and 0 bases, with 11 bases remaining between them. Germline V gene data show CDR1 as SGDLS and CDR2 as YYNGEE.

This clonotype was seen more than once but under ten times. One junction end does not reproduce the germline sequence, and a read error may be involved. The chain couples TRBV7-3 to TRBJ2-5; 7 nucleotides agree with TRBD1. The DNA end is a closer match to TRBJ2-7, so the J assignment may be wrong. CDR1 and CDR2 from the germline V gene are SGHTA and FQGTGA. The CDR3 is 13 residues long. CDR3 amino acids: CASSVTGDYEQYF. The CDR3, as DNA: TGTGCCAGCAGCGTAACAGGGGACTACGAGCAGTACTTC.

The chain joins TRBV6-5 to TRBJ1-5, with D maybe TRBD1 (5 bases). Germline assignment: CDR1 MNHEY and CDR2 SVGAGI. Deletions cut 5 bases from V and 2 bases from J, with 13 bases between. This CDR3 is built from 15 residues. As DNA, the CDR3 is TGTGCCAGCAGTCCTAATGGGGGTGGCAATCAGCCCCAGCATTTT. It is translated as CASSPNGGGNQPQHF.

V gene TRBV9 combines with J gene TRBJ2-3; possibly TRBD1 or TRBD2 for D (6 bases each). Germline loops: CDR1 SGDLS, CDR2 YYNGEE. This CDR3 contains 15 residues. The V gene lost 1 base and the J gene lost 3 bases, with 12 bases spanning the gap. This CDR3 is CASSVQEGGTDTQYF. CDR3 nucleotides: TGTGCCAGCAGCGTACAGGAGGGGGGAACAGATACGCAGTATTTT.

In DNA form, the CDR3 reads TGTGCCAGCAGTCCCTTTACGGGGTGGGGGGCGAAAGCTTTCTTT. This translates into CASSPFTGWGAKAFF. The rearrangement joins TRBV27 to TRBJ1-1; possible D gene TRBD1, 6 bases. The germline CDR1 and CDR2 sequences are MNHEY and SMNVEV (reference sequence). The CDR3 sequence is 15 residues long. The ends were cut back, 5 bases at V and 9 bases at J, with 22 bases in the middle.

This clonotype came up once. The chain links TRBV7-9 to TRBJ2-1; 9 bases agree with TRBD2. The CDR3 is 15 amino acids. Germline V gives CDR1 SEHNR, CDR2 FQNEAQ (reference sequence). J gave up 4 bases and V 6 bases, and 7 bases lay outside the gene matches. The CDR3 DNA reads TGTGCCAGCAGTCCCATAGCGGGGGTATACAATGAGCAGTTCTTC. Its protein is CASSPIAGVYNEQFF.

This chain connects TRBV4-1 to TRBJ2-7, with 7 positions matching TRBD2. The J call may be wrong; the DNA end is better matched by TRBJ2-5. CDR1 MGHRA and CDR2 YSYEKL come from the germline V gene. The CDR3 is 15 residues long. CDR3: CASSQEDARGETQYF. The CDR3 region has the DNA TGCGCCAGCAGCCAAGAGGATGCGCGGGGGGAGACCCAGTACTTC.

The chain has TRBV5-5 and TRBJ2-5; a possible D gene is TRBD2 (6 bases). This CDR3 has 15 amino acids. In germline, CDR1 is SGHKS, CDR2 YYEKEE (reference sequence). With 4 bases removed from V and 5 bases from J, the gap between germline ends came to 18 bases. CDR3 loop: CASSRDLRARETQYF. CDR3 bases: TGTGCCAGCAGCAGGGACTTGCGGGCCCGGGAGACCCAGTACTTC.